This T cell receptor beta chain is from a study of shared clonotypes between healthy human individuals. Study results and limitations: Investigators collected only blood, and repertoires in tissues likely differ.

Cells designated naive CD8 were CD45RO-negative and were positively selected for CCR7, with terminally differentiated effector memory CD45RA+ cells excluded. Sequencing was at deep level. Sequencing used immunoSEQ multiplex PCR; TCRdb keeps in-frame clones, though not all of them. The sample shows some 2 million clones, about 95% of them seen only once. Per germline, CDR1 SGDLS and CDR2 YYNGEE. V was shortened by 3 bases and J by 8 bases, with 17 bases between the two germline ends. CDR3 size: 14 residues. A remark on this clone: The target antigen is unknown.

The clonotype was recovered from a man between 18 and 29 years old in good health. The chain carries TRBV9 and TRBJ1-2; perhaps TRBD1 as D (5 bases). What was sequenced was naive CD8+ T cells sorted from blood. The CDR3 DNA reads TGTGCCAGCAGCGGCAGGGTTTCCCTTTCGGGCTACACCTTC. This sequence encodes CASSGRVSLSGYTF.